The sequence of this T cell receptor beta chain was determined in a study of shared clonotypes between healthy human individuals. The germline gives CDR1 SGHDT, CDR2 YYEEEE. The CDR3 length is 14 residues. The germline V and J ends were trimmed by 5 bases and 8 bases, with 14 bases remaining between them. A note on this clone: Its matching antigen is unknown.

Donors, healthy HIV-negative adults, lacked recent acute infections or vaccinations. CD4+ cells were split into CD45RA+ naive and CD45RA-negative memory subsets. Study-wide results and caveats: Depth was large, yet rarefaction showed that sorted-subset sequencing was incomplete. Non-shared clonotypes displayed generation probabilities falling below those of clonotypes present in all four donors.

Sequencing was performed with immunoSEQ multiplex PCR; in TCRdb, only in-frame clones are kept and a portion is missing. This sample has about 1 million clones, with about 75% found just once. V and J are TRBV5-6 and TRBJ1-6; D is perhaps TRBD1 (6 bases). The receptor comes from a man aged 18-30 years in good health. Sequenced material: memory CD4+ T cells sorted from blood. Subset in this sample: CD45RA-negative fraction. The CDR3, as DNA: TGTGCCAGCAGAATCACAGGGAGGTATTCACCCCTCCACTTT. Translating it yields CASRITGRYSPLHF.